One sample yielded the 24 T cell receptor beta chains listed below, sequenced in a study of cytomegalovirus exposure and HLA in healthy donors. Use of 60 Vbeta and 13 Jbeta primers characterized the PCR. Generated by immunoSEQ multiplex PCR, the TCRdb table keeps only in-frame clones and is missing some. Of 150,000 to 160,000 clones in the sample, approximately 80% are singletons; the top ten hold 9.5% to 15%. The material sequenced was PBMCs. The receptors stem from a man aged 30-40 years in good health and CMV-seropositive.

The chain couples TRBV5-1 to TRBJ2-7; no definite D call. Trimming stripped 0 bases from V and 1 base from J, with 14 bases between. Germline CDR1 and CDR2: SGHRS and YFSETQ. This CDR3 region has 16 residues. This CDR3 is CASSLDTSTLSYEQYF. The CDR3 nucleotides are TGCGCCAGCAGCTTGGATACTTCCACCCTATCCTACGAGCAGTACTTC.

This CDR3 is CASSNQANQPQHF. The DNA for the CDR3 is TGTGCCAGTAGTAACCAGGCTAATCAGCCCCAGCATTTT. This chain uses TRBV19 with TRBJ1-5, with D unclear. V was clipped by 4 bases and J by 4 bases, with 8 bases between them. CDR3 length equals 13 residues. Germline V gene data show CDR1 as LNHDA and CDR2 as SQIVND (reference sequence).

The chain recombines TRBV28 with TRBJ2-7; 8 bases match TRBD1. Germline V gene sequence: CDR1 MDHEN, CDR2 SYDVKM. The J segment lost 7 bases and the V segment lost 8 bases, leaving 16 bases of the junction unmatched. The CDR3 length is 15 residues. CDR3 region: CASGDGGQGLGEQYF. The CDR3 DNA follows: TGTGCCAGCGGGGACGGAGGACAGGGACTGGGTGAGCAGTACTTC. The full variable domain, rest sourced from reference TRBV28 and TRBJ2-7, is DVKVTQSSRYLVKRTGEKVFLECVQDMDHENMFWYRQDPGLGLRLIYFSYDVKMKEKGDIPEGYSVSREKKERFSLILESASTNQTSMYLCASGDGGQGLGEQYFGPGTRLTVT.

J is TRBJ2-1 and V is TRBV21-1; TRBD2 reflects the table's D call only, with no check against the DNA. TRBV21-1 is given as a pseudogene. CDR3 length: 13 residues. CDR3 DNA: TGTGCCAGCAGCCGACGACTAGTTAGTGAGCAGTTCTTC. It yields the protein CASSRRLVSEQFF.

This clone has only a few counts. The chain combines TRBV6-6 with TRBJ1-1; 7 bases align to TRBD1. The trim removed 5 bases at V and 8 bases at J, leaving 8 bases unmatched. Looked up from germline, CDR1 is MNHNY and CDR2 is SVGAGI (reference sequence). The CDR3 covers 13 residues. The CDR3 sequence: CASSLLRDREAFF. The CDR3 bases are TGTGCCAGCAGTCTACTTCGGGACAGAGAAGCTTTCTTT.

This clone has a handful of counts. V usage is TRBV6-6 and J usage is TRBJ2-1; the match to TRBD2 covers 10 bases. V was pared by 7 bases and J by 10 bases, with 7 bases of the junction left unmatched. The CDR3 contains 13 residues. Germline values: CDR1 MNHNY, CDR2 SVGAGI (reference sequence). The CDR3 region is CASTQTTSGEQFF. DNA for the CDR3: TGTGCCAGCACCCAAACGACTAGCGGGGAGCAGTTCTTC.

This clone was seen only a few times. Germline is not matched at one junction end, which may reflect a read error. The genes are TRBV7-3 and TRBJ2-1; 7 bases line up with TRBD2. The CDR3 consists of 18 residues. Germline V gives CDR1 SGHTA, CDR2 FQGTGA. The CDR3 DNA follows: TGTTCCAGCAGCTTTGAATCGAGCGGGGAGAGGGTCGGCAATGAGCAGTTCTTC. Residues: CSSSFESSGERVGNEQFF.

The chain joins TRBV5-4 to TRBJ2-1; no firm D call. Trimming removed 0 bases from V and 2 bases from J, with 15 bases in between. Germline CDR1 and CDR2: SGHNT and YYREEE (reference sequence). The CDR3 is 17 amino acids. CDR3 in amino acids: CASSLGGSTYAYNEQFF. The CDR3 nucleotides are TGTGCCAGCAGCTTGGGCGGTTCGACTTACGCCTACAATGAGCAGTTCTTC. Filled out from reference TRBV5-4 and TRBJ2-1, the complete variable domain reads ETGVTQSPTHLIKTRGQQVTLRCSSQSGHNTVSWYQQALGQGPQFIFQYYREEENGRGNFPPRFSGLQFPNYSSELNVNALELDDSALYLCASSLGGSTYAYNEQFFGPGTRLTVL.

V and J are TRBV7-2 and TRBJ2-4, with 16 nucleotides matching TRBD2. The V gene end was trimmed by 5 bases and the J gene end by 7 bases; junction bases not matched to a gene: 2. Per the germline V gene, CDR1 is SGHTA and CDR2 is FQGNSA. There are 15 residues in the CDR3. The CDR3: CASSEGLAGGNIQYF. Written as DNA, the CDR3 is TGTGCCAGCAGCGAGGGACTAGCGGGAGGGAACATTCAGTACTTC.

The V gene is TRBV19, the J gene TRBJ2-2; 11 nucleotides agree with TRBD1. The ends lost 10 bases at V and 7 bases at J; junction bases unmatched: 5. Germline CDR1 and CDR2: LNHDA and SQIVND (reference sequence). The CDR3 totals 13 residues. The CDR3 is CATGQGANGELFF. Here the CDR3 DNA reads TGTGCCACCGGACAGGGGGCCAACGGGGAGCTGTTTTTT.

J is TRBJ2-1 and V is TRBV6-5; possibly TRBD2 for D (5 bases). CDR1 and CDR2 from the germline V gene are MNHEY and SVGAGI. The CDR3 is made up of 14 amino acids. Deletions cut 0 bases from V and 4 bases from J, with 7 bases between. The CDR3 here is CASSYSTGYNEQFF. CDR3 sequence (DNA): TGTGCCAGCAGTTACTCGACGGGGTACAATGAGCAGTTCTTC.

The rearrangement joins TRBV29-1 to TRBJ2-3; TRBD1 might be the D (6 bases). Germline CDR1 and CDR2: SQVTM and ANQGSEA. V was trimmed by 7 bases and J by 1 base, leaving 12 bases between them. The CDR3 has 13 amino acids. The CDR3 here is CSGDTLGTDTQYF. CDR3 DNA sequence: TGCAGCGGGGACACCTTGGGCACAGATACGCAGTATTTT.

In this sample, this clone turned up once. CDR3 in amino acids: CASSPEGGSTDTQYF. CDR3 bases: TGCGCCAGCAGCCCCGAGGGCGGGAGCACAGATACGCAGTATTTT. This chain uses TRBV5-1 with TRBJ2-3, with D tentatively TRBD2 (5 bases). V was shortened by 4 bases and J by 0 bases, with 12 bases between the two germline ends. CDR1 and CDR2 from the germline V gene are SGHRS and YFSETQ. The CDR3 covers 15 residues.

The chain combines TRBV5-1 with TRBJ2-2; D call uncertain. V was shortened by 1 base and J by 1 base, with 5 bases between the two germline ends. Per the germline V gene, CDR1 is SGHRS and CDR2 is YFSETQ. The CDR3 covers 14 residues. The CDR3 DNA follows: TGCGCCAGCAGCTTGACCAGGAACACCGGGGAGCTGTTTTTT. It translates to CASSLTRNTGELFF.

The genes are TRBV29-1 and TRBJ1-1; the match to TRBD1 covers 7 bases. The V and J ends lost 4 bases and 3 bases, in that order; junction bases with no gene match: 8. The CDR3 runs to 14 residues. Germline V lookup: CDR1 SQVTM, CDR2 ANQGSEA. The CDR3 region is CSVGDRRGYTEAFF. Here the CDR3 DNA reads TGCAGCGTTGGGGACAGACGAGGCTACACTGAAGCTTTCTTT. Full variable domain (outside the CDR3, taken from reference TRBV29-1 and TRBJ1-1): SAVISQKPSRDICQRGTSLTIQCQVDSQVTMMFWYRQQPGQSLTLIATANQGSEATYESGFVIDKFPISRPNLTFSTLTVSNMSPEDSSIYLCSVGDRRGYTEAFFGQGTRLTVV.

The genes are TRBV18 and TRBJ1-1, with D hard to call. Trimming cost V 4 bases and J 1 base, with 13 bases left between them. The CDR3 runs to 15 residues. The germline gives CDR1 KGHSH, CDR2 LQKENI. The CDR3 bases are TGTGCCAGCTCACTCACGGACTCCCCGAACACTGAAGCTTTCTTT. Protein product: CASSLTDSPNTEAFF.

The chain uses TRBV7-2 and TRBJ2-4; tentatively, D is TRBD2 (6 bases). CDR1 and CDR2 from the germline V gene are SGHTA and FQGNSA. The CDR3 has 15 residues. The V end was cut by 2 bases, the J end by 8 bases, with 16 bases between. The CDR3 nucleotides read TGTGCCAGCAGCTTATGGGGGATAGGAGGGGACATTCAGTACTTC. Protein: CASSLWGIGGDIQYF. The variable domain in full, completed from reference TRBV7-2 and TRBJ2-4, reads GAGVSQSPSNKVTEKGKDVELRCDPISGHTALYWYRQSLGQGLEFLIYFQGNSAPDKSGLPSDRFSAERTGGSVSTLTIQRTQQEDSAVYLCASSLWGIGGDIQYFGAGTRLSVL.

The V gene is TRBV7-2, the J gene TRBJ1-5; D remains unclear. V shed 8 bases and J shed 4 bases, with 9 bases lying between them. The germline CDR1 and CDR2 sequences are SGHTA and FQGNSA. The CDR3 extends over 12 amino acids. CDR3 region: CASAMKNQPQHF. The CDR3, as DNA: TGTGCCAGCGCTATGAAAAATCAGCCCCAGCATTTT.

Only a few counts were recorded for this clone. The rearrangement uses TRBV5-4 and TRBJ1-1; D call uncertain. CDR1 SGHNT and CDR2 YYREEE come from the germline V gene (reference sequence). There are 14 residues in the CDR3. Trimming stripped 0 bases from V and 2 bases from J, with 8 bases between. CDR3 bases: TGTGCCAGCAGCTTGGCGGCGGGTAACACTGAAGCTTTCTTT. Protein sequence: CASSLAAGNTEAFF.

The table lists this clone with a count of one. V usage is TRBV7-2 and J usage is TRBJ2-2; D perhaps matches TRBD2 (5 bases). The CDR3 runs to 15 residues. Germline V gives CDR1 SGHTA, CDR2 FQGNSA. V lost 5 bases and J lost 3, with 13 bases in between. CDR3 bases: TGTGCCAGCAGCCCCCGGTCTAGCTACACCGGGGAGCTGTTTTTT. Residues: CASSPRSSYTGELFF. Variable domain in full (rest from reference TRBV7-2 and TRBJ2-2): GAGVSQSPSNKVTEKGKDVELRCDPISGHTALYWYRQSLGQGLEFLIYFQGNSAPDKSGLPSDRFSAERTGGSVSTLTIQRTQQEDSAVYLCASSPRSSYTGELFFGEGSRLTVL.

This clone showed up just once. The rearrangement links TRBV19 to TRBJ2-3; no firm D call. This CDR3 region has 15 residues. CDR1 and CDR2 from the germline V gene are LNHDA and SQIVND (reference sequence). Trimming stripped 1 base from V and 0 bases from J, with 8 bases between. The CDR3: CASSIVARSTDTQYF. The DNA of the CDR3 is TGTGCCAGTAGTATAGTTGCCAGGAGCACAGATACGCAGTATTTT.

V and J are TRBV7-2 and TRBJ1-2, with a tentative D call TRBD1 (5 bases). This CDR3 comprises 17 residues. V lost 5 bases to trimming and J lost 8 bases, with 27 bases between them. Germline CDR1 reads SGHTA; CDR2 reads FQGNSA. This CDR3 is CASSPTSGPEGSRGYTF. In DNA form, the CDR3 reads TGTGCCAGCAGCCCGACGTCGGGACCGGAGGGGAGTCGGGGCTACACCTTC.

The V and J genes are TRBV5-1 and TRBJ2-1, with D possibly matching TRBD2 (7 bases). CDR1 and CDR2 from the germline V gene are SGHRS and YFSETQ. V was shortened by 0 bases and J by 9 bases, with 16 bases between the two germline ends. CDR3 length: 15 amino acids. The CDR3 bases are TGCGCCAGCAGCTTGGCCAACAGGGAGGGAGGTGAGCAGTTCTTC. Amino acid sequence: CASSLANREGGEQFF.

The chain carries TRBV7-2 and TRBJ2-1, with TRBD2 matching 8 bases. J gave up 0 bases and V 3 bases, and 4 bases lay outside the gene matches. The CDR3 has 16 residues. The germline gives CDR1 SGHTA, CDR2 FQGNSA. The CDR3 sequence is CASSLDTSGSYNEQFF. The CDR3 coding sequence is TGTGCCAGCAGCTTGGATACTAGCGGCTCCTACAATGAGCAGTTCTTC.